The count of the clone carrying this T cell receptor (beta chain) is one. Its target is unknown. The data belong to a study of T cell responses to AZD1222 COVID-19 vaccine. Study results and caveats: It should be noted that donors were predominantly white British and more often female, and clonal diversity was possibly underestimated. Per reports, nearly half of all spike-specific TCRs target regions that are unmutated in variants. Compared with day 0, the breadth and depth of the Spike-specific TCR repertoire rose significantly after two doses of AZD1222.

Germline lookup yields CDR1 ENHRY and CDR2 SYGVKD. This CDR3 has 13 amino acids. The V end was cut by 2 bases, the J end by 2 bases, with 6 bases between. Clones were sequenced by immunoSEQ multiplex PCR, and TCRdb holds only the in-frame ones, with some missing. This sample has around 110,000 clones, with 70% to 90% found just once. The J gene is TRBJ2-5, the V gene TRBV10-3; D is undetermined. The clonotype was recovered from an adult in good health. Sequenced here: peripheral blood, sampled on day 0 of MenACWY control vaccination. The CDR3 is CAISERVQETQYF. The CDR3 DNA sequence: TGTGCCATCAGTGAGCGTGTACAAGAGACCCAGTACTTC.